Listed here are 20 T cell receptor beta chains from one sample, sequenced in a study of T cells after posttransplantation cyclophosphamide. Some clones are missing from TCRdb's copy, which holds only in-frame ones; the method was immunoSEQ multiplex PCR. The sample presents tens of thousands of clones, none singletons. Sequencing was performed on PBMCs. These receptors were collected from a man in his fifties in good health, CMV-negative, and a related stem cell transplant donor.

This clone was counted at least ten times. The V gene is TRBV5-1, the J gene TRBJ1-2, with 8 nucleotides matching TRBD1. This CDR3 is built from 14 residues. Germline V CDR1 and CDR2: SGHRS, YFSETQ. V trimming: 3 bases; J trimming: 0 bases; junction bases outside the gene matches: 1. The chain's CDR3 is CASSWTGPNYGYTF. CDR3 in DNA: TGCGCCAGCAGCTGGACAGGGCCTAACTATGGCTACACCTTC.

The chain employs TRBV6-6 and TRBJ2-7, with TRBD2 identical over 8 bases. This CDR3 has 15 residues. CDR1 and CDR2 from the germline V gene are MNHNY and SVGAGI (reference sequence). V lost 7 bases to trimming and J lost 1 base; unmatched junction nucleotides: 9. The CDR3: CASTDGERESYEQYF. In DNA form, the CDR3 reads TGTGCCAGCACCGACGGGGAGCGGGAGTCCTACGAGCAGTACTTC.

This clone was seen ten or more times. The V and J genes are TRBV7-6 and TRBJ1-6; D may be TRBD1 (5 bases). The CDR3 sequence is 13 residues long. Per the germline V gene, CDR1 is SGHVS and CDR2 is FNYEAQ. The V gene lost 3 bases and the J gene lost 9 bases, with 9 bases spanning the gap. Here the CDR3 DNA reads TGTGCCAGCAGCTTCGGGGGAGGTTCACCCCTCCACTTT. Protein sequence: CASSFGGGSPLHF.

This clone came up many times. This chain connects TRBV9 to TRBJ2-3; TRBD2 agrees at 10 bases. The CDR3 length is 16 residues. Germline CDR1 reads SGDLS; CDR2 reads YYNGEE. V shed 3 bases and J 4 bases; nucleotides not matched to a gene: 8. The CDR3 coding sequence is TGTGCCAGCAGCGGACCGGGACTAGCGACGTCAGATACGCAGTATTTT. Its translation is CASSGPGLATSDTQYF.

Many counts were recorded for this clone. Additional DNA sequences in this sample encode the identical CDR3. The chain employs TRBV7-9 and TRBJ2-5; the D gene is possibly TRBD2 (6 bases). The germline V and J ends were trimmed by 5 bases and 5 bases, with 21 bases remaining between them. The CDR3 totals 16 residues. The V gene's germline CDR1 is SEHNR and CDR2 FQNEAQ (reference sequence). As DNA, the CDR3 is TGTGCCAGCAGCCCTCACCCCCGACTAGAAGGGGAGACCCAGTACTTC. Its translation: CASSPHPRLEGETQYF. Full variable domain (remainder filled in from reference TRBV7-9 and TRBJ2-5): DTGVSQNPRHKITKRGQNVTFRCDPISEHNRLYWYRQTLGQGPEFLTYFQNEAQLEKSRLLSDRFSAERPKGSFSTLEIQRTEQGDSAMYLCASSPHPRLEGETQYFGPGTRLLVL.

V gene TRBV9 combines with J gene TRBJ2-3; TRBD2 agrees at 15 bases. V dropped 2 bases and J dropped 0; count of bases not matched to a gene: 7. Germline values: CDR1 SGDLS, CDR2 YYNGEE. The CDR3 has 19 amino acids. In DNA form, the CDR3 reads TGTGCCAGCAGCGTTGCCGGGACTAGCGGGAGGTTAAGCACAGATACGCAGTATTTT. Translation: CASSVAGTSGRLSTDTQYF.

This clone was observed at least ten times. V usage is TRBV5-4 and J usage is TRBJ2-7; weak D call: TRBD1 (5 bases). This CDR3 comprises 13 residues. V lost 2 bases, J lost 3 bases, and 9 bases lay in between. Germline V lookup: CDR1 SGHNT, CDR2 YYREEE (reference sequence). CDR3 nucleotides: TGTGCCAGCAGCTTAACAGGAAACTACGAGCAGTACTTC. Translating gives CASSLTGNYEQYF.

The chain recombines TRBV5-1 with TRBJ2-5; TRBD1 aligns across 11 bases. Germline CDR1 and CDR2: SGHRS and YFSETQ. The CDR3 covers 16 residues. V shed 0 bases and J 2 bases; nucleotides not matched to a gene: 3. This chain's CDR3 is CASSLGGQGGQETQYF. In DNA form, the CDR3 reads TGCGCCAGCAGCTTGGGGGGACAGGGGGGACAAGAGACCCAGTACTTC.

This clone occurred many times. V gene TRBV6-5 combines with J gene TRBJ2-7, with D uncertain. CDR1 is MNHEY and CDR2 is SVGAGI in the germline V gene. Trimming stripped 2 bases from V and 6 bases from J, with 14 bases between. This CDR3 comprises 14 residues. CDR3 loop: CASSYRPDGSEQYF. The CDR3 region has the DNA TGTGCCAGCAGTTACAGGCCTGACGGGTCCGAGCAGTACTTC.

V usage is TRBV7-3 and J usage is TRBJ2-1, with 11 positions matching TRBD2. V lost 3 bases to trimming and J lost 4 bases; unmatched junction nucleotides: 8. This CDR3 contains 17 residues. The germline gives CDR1 SGHTA, CDR2 FQGTGA. CDR3 region: CASSFLPSSGRYNEQFF. In DNA form, the CDR3 reads TGTGCCAGCAGCTTCCTTCCTTCTAGCGGGAGGTACAATGAGCAGTTCTTC.

This clone was seen repeatedly, ten times or more. This sequence joins TRBV4-1 and TRBJ1-5; 7 bases fit TRBD1. Germline lookup yields CDR1 MGHRA and CDR2 YSYEKL. CDR3 length: 17 residues. J was trimmed by 2 bases and V by 1 base; bases with no gene match: 8. CDR3 protein: CASSQVPFRGGNQPQHF. The CDR3 DNA sequence: TGCGCCAGCAGCCAAGTACCATTCAGGGGGGGCAATCAGCCCCAGCATTTT.

Ten or more counts support this clone. V and J are TRBV19 and TRBJ2-7, with 10 bases lining up with TRBD1. Trimming took 3 bases from V and 3 from J; bases not matched to a gene: 8. This CDR3 has 16 residues. The germline V gene encodes CDR1 LNHDA and CDR2 SQIVND (reference sequence). This CDR3 reads CASSIETGTGDYEQYF. The DNA for the CDR3 is TGTGCCAGTAGTATTGAGACCGGGACAGGGGACTACGAGCAGTACTTC. Full variable domain (rest looked up from reference TRBV19 and TRBJ2-7): DGGITQSPKYLFRKEGQNVTLSCEQNLNHDAMYWYRQDPGQGLRLIYYSQIVNDFQKGDIAEGYSVSREKKESFPLTVTSAQKNPTAFYLCASSIETGTGDYEQYFGPGTRLTVT.

The table lists this clone with a few counts. The chain recombines TRBV19 with TRBJ1-5, with TRBD1 matching 8 bases. The V gene end was trimmed by 6 bases and the J gene end by 7 bases; junction bases not matched to a gene: 11. Per the germline V gene, CDR1 is LNHDA and CDR2 is SQIVND (reference sequence). The CDR3 length is 15 residues. For the CDR3, the DNA is TGTGCCAGTAGCAGAGGACAGGGAGGGTGGCAGCCCCAGCATTTT. Translating it yields CASSRGQGGWQPQHF.

This clone has ten or more counts. V gene TRBV6-5 combines with J gene TRBJ2-7; D may be TRBD1 (6 bases). Trimming pared 6 bases from V and 0 bases from J, leaving 9 bases between. Germline V CDR1 and CDR2: MNHEY, SVGAGI. The CDR3 is 13 residues long. CDR3 in amino acids: CASSRQASYEQYF. CDR3 in DNA: TGTGCCAGCAGCCGACAGGCCTCCTACGAGCAGTACTTC.

This clone was counted a few times. The chain links TRBV27 to TRBJ2-5, with unresolved D. The DNA end is a closer match to TRBJ2-7, so the J assignment may be wrong. CDR3 length: 13 amino acids. From germline, CDR1 is MNHEY and CDR2 SMNVEV (reference sequence). The CDR3: CASSSRLWYEQYF. DNA for the CDR3: TGTGCCAGCAGTTCCCGACTCTGGTACGAGCAGTACTTC.

This chain links TRBV7-3 with TRBJ2-3, with 7 bases matching TRBD2. The ends lost 5 bases at V and 6 bases at J; junction bases unmatched: 11. Germline CDR1 is SGHTA and CDR2 is FQGTGA. This CDR3 region has 15 residues. CDR3 bases: TGTGCCAGCAGCCTGAGCTTAGCGGGTGGGGATACGCAGTATTTT. This codes for CASSLSLAGGDTQYF.

In this sample, this clone turned up many times. This rearrangement joins TRBV5-4 to TRBJ2-5, with D possibly being TRBD1 (7 bases). CDR1 is SGHNT and CDR2 is YYREEE in the germline V gene (reference sequence). V dropped 4 bases and J dropped 0 bases, with 10 bases sitting between them. The length of the CDR3 is 14 residues. CDR3 loop: CASSQGGNQETQYF. CDR3 coding DNA: TGTGCCAGCAGCCAGGGGGGCAACCAAGAGACCCAGTACTTC. The full variable domain, completed using reference TRBV5-4 and TRBJ2-5, is ETGVTQSPTHLIKTRGQQVTLRCSSQSGHNTVSWYQQALGQGPQFIFQYYREEENGRGNFPPRFSGLQFPNYSSELNVNALELDDSALYLCASSQGGNQETQYFGPGTRLLVL.

This clone was counted many times. This sequence joins TRBV5-1 and TRBJ1-1; tentative D call: TRBD1 (6 bases). This CDR3 contains 14 residues. Germline V gene lookup returns CDR1 SGHRS and CDR2 YFSETQ. V lost 3 bases, J lost 1 base, and 10 bases lay in between. CDR3 sequence: CASSWGPGNTEAFF. CDR3 in DNA: TGCGCCAGCAGCTGGGGGCCGGGGAACACTGAAGCTTTCTTT.

This clone was detected many times. This chain links TRBV2 with TRBJ2-1, with 8 bases lining up with TRBD2. The ends lost 3 bases at V and 7 bases at J; junction bases unmatched: 8. Germline loops: CDR1 SNHLY, CDR2 FYNNEI. This CDR3 has 15 amino acids. The CDR3: CASSDRVAGRNEQFF. The CDR3 coding sequence is TGTGCCAGCAGTGATCGGGTAGCGGGAAGGAATGAGCAGTTCTTC.

The CDR3, as DNA: TGTGCCATCTCTCTCGGGACTTTGCAGTTCTTC. Protein: CAISLGTLQFF. The genes are TRBV6-6 and TRBJ2-1; the D gene is possibly TRBD2 (6 bases). The CDR3 covers 11 residues. Trimming pared 10 bases from V and 12 bases from J, leaving 16 bases between. Germline lookup yields CDR1 MNHNY and CDR2 SVGAGI (reference sequence).